This is a list of T cell receptor beta chains from one sample in a study of T-cell reconstitution after alpha-beta-depleted transplantation in children. Each CDR3 protein is one row after TCRdb ran MiXCR on the PCR reads. The table records some 530,000 distinct CDR3 sequences, about 12% of them present only once. Sequenced here: PBMCs from the stem cell graft donor, sampled from the stem cell graft. The receptors originated from a human donor who donated a stem cell graft to a child with combined immunodeficiency. Both conserved end residues are part of each CDR3. The D gene is left open where the match is weak. Not every row has a clone size; where given, it reads once, few, many or a size class.

CDR3: CASSSLEQADYEQYF
DNA: TGCGCCAGCAGCTCCCTCGAGCAGGCGGACTACGAGCAGTACTTC
size: few
J: TRBJ2-7
V: TRBV5-1
D: -

CDR3: CASSRTSGVRQYF
DNA: TGTGCCAGCTCACGGACTAGCGGCGTGCGGCAGTACTTC
size: -
J: TRBJ2-7
V: TRBV18
D: TRBD2

CDR3: CASRLGRNSYEQYF
DNA: TGTGCCAGCAGACTTGGACGCAACTCCTACGAGCAGTACTTC
size: many
J: TRBJ2-7
V: TRBV6-1
D: -

CDR3: CASSYNRNYGYTF
DNA: TGTGCCAGCAGTTACAACCGCAACTATGGCTACACCTTC
size: -
J: TRBJ1-2
V: TRBV6-5
D: -

CDR3: CAISPLKGFYEQYF
DNA: TGTGCCATCAGTCCACTAAAGGGCTTCTACGAGCAGTACTTC
size: few
J: TRBJ2-7
V: TRBV10-3
D: -

CDR3: CASSTTGPREQSEKLFF
DNA: TGTGCCAGCAGCACCACGGGACCCAGGGAACAATCTGAAAAACTGTTTTTT
size: few
J: TRBJ1-4
V: TRBV6-1
D: -

CDR3: CASSYSPAVPYNSPLHF
DNA: TGTGCCAGCAGTTACTCCCCTGCAGTCCCCTATAATTCACCCCTCCACTTT
size: few
J: TRBJ1-6
V: TRBV6-5
D: -

CDR3: CASSHPLAGGSADNEQFF
DNA: TGCGCCAGCAGCCATCCACTAGCTGGCGGGAGCGCCGACAATGAGCAGTTCTTC
size: -
J: TRBJ2-1
V: TRBV4-1
D: TRBD2

CDR3: CASSWGLTTGEQYF
DNA: TGTGCCAGCAGCTGGGGACTGACTACGGGAGAGCAGTACTTC
size: few
J: TRBJ2-7
V: TRBV7-2
D: -

CDR3: CAISGSTSGSYNEQFF
DNA: TGTGCCATCAGTGGCTCGACTAGCGGATCCTACAATGAGCAGTTCTTC
size: many
J: TRBJ2-1
V: TRBV10-3
D: TRBD2

CDR3: CASSPIGGQETQYF
DNA: TGTGCCAGCAGTCCCATAGGAGGTCAAGAGACCCAGTACTTC
size: few
J: TRBJ2-5
V: TRBV12-3/TRBV12-4
D: -

CDR3: CASSQDASGGPNEQFF
DNA: TGTGCCAGCAGCCAAGATGCTAGCGGGGGGCCCAATGAGCAGTTCTTC
size: many
J: TRBJ2-1
V: TRBV4-2
D: TRBD2

CDR3: CASSSSPPAGDRNTEAFF
DNA: TGTGCCAGCAGCTCGTCCCCACCAGCAGGGGATAGGAACACTGAAGCTTTCTTT
size: -
J: TRBJ1-1
V: TRBV11-1
D: -

CDR3: CASSPWTSGAYNEQFF
DNA: TGTGCCAGCAGTCCCTGGACTAGCGGGGCTTACAATGAGCAGTTCTTC
size: few
J: TRBJ2-1
V: TRBV12-3/TRBV12-4
D: TRBD2

CDR3: CASSPGQVYGYTF
DNA: TGTGCCAGCTCACCTGGACAGGTCTATGGCTACACCTTC
size: few
J: TRBJ1-2
V: TRBV18
D: TRBD1

CDR3: CASTHGTASTDTQYF
DNA: TGTGCCAGCACCCATGGGACAGCTAGCACAGATACGCAGTATTTT
size: many
J: TRBJ2-3
V: TRBV12-3/TRBV12-4
D: TRBD1

CDR3: CASSDDRGSNYGYTF
DNA: TGTGCCAGCAGTGATGACAGGGGAAGTAACTATGGCTACACCTTC
size: -
J: TRBJ1-2
V: TRBV2
D: TRBD1

CDR3: CSGAVFNEQFF
DNA: TGCTCGGGAGCAGTCTTCAATGAGCAGTTCTTC
size: many
J: TRBJ2-1
V: TRBV29-1
D: -

CDR3: CASSLEARTDTQYF
DNA: TGTGCCAGCAGTTTAGAAGCGCGCACAGATACGCAGTATTTT
size: few
J: TRBJ2-3
V: TRBV12-3/TRBV12-4
D: -

CDR3: CASSLVQSTYVGEKLFF
DNA: TGTGCCAGCAGCTTAGTTCAGTCAACCTACGTCGGGGAAAAACTGTTTTTT
size: few
J: TRBJ1-4
V: TRBV11-2
D: -

CDR3: CASSLTGDPAKNIQYF
DNA: TGCGCCAGCAGCTTGACGGGGGATCCGGCCAAAAACATTCAGTACTTC
size: -
J: TRBJ2-4
V: TRBV5-1
D: -

CDR3: CASSLQQIWDTQYF
DNA: TGCGCCAGCAGCTTGCAACAAATTTGGGATACGCAGTATTTT
size: -
J: TRBJ2-3
V: TRBV5-1
D: -

CDR3: CASSLLTSGGGEFF
DNA: TGTGCCAGCAGCTTGCTGACTAGTGGGGGGGGGGAGTTCTTC
size: -
J: TRBJ2-1
V: TRBV11-2
D: TRBD2

CDR3: CSARDRVIGEAFF
DNA: TGCAGTGCTAGGGACAGGGTGATAGGAGAAGCTTTCTTT
size: many
J: TRBJ1-1
V: TRBV20-1
D: TRBD1

CDR3: CSARDPSVSYEQYF
DNA: TGCAGTGCTAGAGATCCCTCGGTCTCCTACGAGCAGTACTTC
size: few
J: TRBJ2-7
V: TRBV20-1
D: -

CDR3: CASSADRDRGTYEQYF
DNA: TGTGCCAGCAGCGCCGACCGGGACAGAGGTACCTACGAGCAGTACTTC
size: few
J: TRBJ2-7
V: TRBV9
D: TRBD1

CDR3: CASSLSGGALYNEQFF
DNA: TGTGCCAGCAGCCTAAGCGGGGGGGCGCTCTACAATGAGCAGTTCTTC
size: many
J: TRBJ2-1
V: TRBV7-2
D: TRBD2

CDR3: CASSLTGGGNEKLFF
DNA: TGTGCCAGCAGCTTGACAGGGGGCGGGAATGAAAAACTGTTTTTT
size: -
J: TRBJ1-4
V: TRBV7-3
D: TRBD1

CDR3: CASSFGFRPEQYF
DNA: TGTGCCAGCAGCTTCGGCTTCAGGCCCGAGCAGTACTTC
size: few
J: TRBJ2-7
V: TRBV5-6
D: -

CDR3: CASSLGLAAVYEQYF
DNA: TGTGCCAGCAGCCTAGGACTAGCGGCAGTCTACGAGCAGTACTTC
size: -
J: TRBJ2-7
V: TRBV6-1
D: TRBD2

CDR3: CASSQWGTEEAQYF
DNA: TGTGCCAGCAGCCAATGGGGGACAGAGGAAGCGCAGTATTTT
size: few
J: TRBJ2-3
V: TRBV3-1
D: TRBD1

CDR3: CSARADRGFNYGYTF
DNA: TGCAGTGCTAGAGCCGACAGGGGTTTTAACTATGGCTACACCTTC
size: -
J: TRBJ1-2
V: TRBV20-1
D: TRBD1

CDR3: CASSYRGVSNQPQHF
DNA: TGTGCCAGCAGTTACCGGGGGGTTAGCAATCAGCCCCAGCATTTT
size: -
J: TRBJ1-5
V: TRBV6-2/TRBV6-3
D: -